Below, 22 T cell receptor beta chains from the same sample are listed, as sequenced in a study of blood T cell repertoires in COVID-19. This table comes from immunoSEQ multiplex PCR, and its TCRdb copy is limited to in-frame clones, with some not included. The sample holds 40,000 or so clones, roughly 76% seen once. Sequencing was carried out using peripheral blood. The receptors were sampled from a woman aged 65 to 85 with acute or convalescent COVID-19.

This rearrangement joins TRBV19 to TRBJ1-5; D call uncertain. CDR1 LNHDA and CDR2 SQIVND come from the germline V gene (reference sequence). V was trimmed by 10 bases and J by 6 bases, leaving 13 bases between them. This CDR3 contains 12 residues. The CDR3 loop reads CATRRSSQPQHF. In nucleotides, the CDR3 is TGTGCCACCAGGAGGTCTAGTCAGCCCCAGCATTTT.

The chain combines TRBV19 with TRBJ1-1; D is uncertain. Trimming took 5 bases from V and 0 from J, leaving 7 bases between them. There are 13 residues in the CDR3. Germline V gives CDR1 LNHDA, CDR2 SQIVND (reference sequence). The CDR3 region is CASSPIVNTEAFF. CDR3 sequence (DNA): TGTGCCAGTAGTCCCATAGTGAACACTGAAGCTTTCTTT.

This chain uses TRBV6-6 with TRBJ1-5; TRBD1 matches 7 bases. J gave up 6 bases and V 8 bases, and 10 bases lay outside the gene matches. The length of the CDR3 is 14 residues. Germline assignment: CDR1 MNHNY and CDR2 SVGAGI (reference sequence). The CDR3, as DNA: TGTGCCAGCCAGAGGACAGGCACAGGTCAGCCCCAGCATTTT. This codes for CASQRTGTGQPQHF.

The chain uses TRBV7-2 and TRBJ1-5; the match to TRBD1 covers 7 bases. The CDR3 has 14 amino acids. J was trimmed by 10 bases and V by 2 bases; bases with no gene match: 8. Germline V gene lookup returns CDR1 SGHTA and CDR2 FQGNSA. The chain's CDR3 is CASSLTGAMGPQHF. CDR3 coding DNA: TGTGCCAGCAGCTTAACAGGGGCCATGGGACCCCAGCATTTT.

Only a few counts were recorded for this clone. This sequence joins TRBV7-2 and TRBJ1-2; D is uncertain. The CDR3 loop spans 15 amino acids. Germline V gene sequence: CDR1 SGHTA, CDR2 FQGNSA. Deletions cut 0 bases from V and 4 bases from J, with 12 bases between. As DNA, the CDR3 is TGTGCCAGCAGCTTAGCACGGAGATCCACCTATGGCTACACCTTC. Its translation is CASSLARRSTYGYTF.

The rearrangement links TRBV19 to TRBJ2-5; TRBD1 agrees at 8 bases. The ends lost 4 bases at V and 2 bases at J; junction bases unmatched: 3. Germline V gene sequence: CDR1 LNHDA, CDR2 SQIVND (reference sequence). The CDR3 is 14 residues long. The CDR3 DNA sequence: TGTGCCAGTAGTACCGGGACAGGACAAGAGACCCAGTACTTC. It encodes CASSTGTGQETQYF.

This clone was recorded a few times. The chain recombines TRBV2 with TRBJ2-7; 9 bases are shared with TRBD1. The CDR3 runs to 12 residues. Looked up from germline, CDR1 is SNHLY and CDR2 is FYNNEI. V lost 8 bases and J lost 3; bases outside the gene matches: 2. The CDR3 is CASGQGNYEQYF. CDR3 DNA sequence: TGTGCCAGCGGACAGGGGAACTACGAGCAGTACTTC.

This chain links TRBV19 with TRBJ1-2, with 11 bases lining up with TRBD1. The V segment lost 10 bases and the J segment 7 bases; nucleotides outside the gene matches: 11. This CDR3 is 14 amino acids long. From germline, CDR1 is LNHDA and CDR2 SQIVND (reference sequence). In nucleotides, the CDR3 is TGTGCCACCTCCGGGACAGGGGGTTTTGGTGGCTACACCTTC. Encoded protein: CATSGTGGFGGYTF.

The V gene is TRBV5-1, the J gene TRBJ2-5; 8 bases match TRBD1. The V gene end was trimmed by 4 bases and the J gene end by 4 bases; junction bases not matched to a gene: 6. CDR1 is SGHRS, CDR2 YFSETQ, per germline. The CDR3 extends over 14 amino acids. The CDR3 here is CASSPGGNGETQYF. The CDR3 bases are TGCGCCAGCAGCCCAGGGGGCAATGGAGAGACCCAGTACTTC.

The chain carries TRBV5-1 and TRBJ2-1, with 11 positions matching TRBD1. This CDR3 contains 17 residues. V was pared by 3 bases and J by 1 base, with 6 bases of the junction left unmatched. Germline CDR1 reads SGHRS; CDR2 reads YFSETQ. The CDR3 DNA reads TGCGCCAGCAGCTATGGACAGGGGGCATCATCCTACAATGAGCAGTTCTTC. Encoded protein: CASSYGQGASSYNEQFF.

The J gene is TRBJ1-1, the V gene TRBV4-2; D gene ambiguous. V lost 1 base to trimming and J lost 3 bases, with 12 bases between them. Per germline, CDR1 LGHNA and CDR2 YNFKEQ. There are 15 residues in the CDR3. The CDR3 reads CASSQGRREDTEAFF. The CDR3 bases are TGTGCCAGCAGCCAAGGACGTCGCGAGGACACTGAAGCTTTCTTT.

This clone has only a few counts. The V gene is TRBV7-3, the J gene TRBJ1-5; 10 bases map to TRBD1. This CDR3 region has 15 residues. Germline V CDR1 and CDR2: SGHTA, FQGTGA. Unmatched junction bases numbered 5, after V lost 5 bases and J lost 4 bases. The CDR3 loop is CASSPPGQGNQPQHF. The CDR3 bases are TGTGCCAGCAGCCCTCCGGGACAGGGGAATCAGCCCCAGCATTTT.

This chain connects TRBV19 to TRBJ2-7; TRBD2 aligns across 10 bases. Germline V gene data show CDR1 as LNHDA and CDR2 as SQIVND (reference sequence). The CDR3 is 15 amino acids. Germline trimming cut 3 bases from V and 3 bases from J; bases unmatched to any gene: 5. The CDR3 loop is CASSIMVAGGYEQYF. The CDR3 DNA is TGTGCCAGTAGTATTATGGTAGCGGGAGGCTACGAGCAGTACTTC.

The chain carries TRBV28 and TRBJ1-5, with 8 positions matching TRBD1. V lost 6 bases to trimming and J lost 7 bases; unmatched junction nucleotides: 8. CDR3 size: 14 residues. Germline CDR1 is MDHEN and CDR2 is SYDVKM. This CDR3 is CASRYQGAGQPQHF. The CDR3 nucleotides are TGTGCCAGCAGGTACCAGGGGGCTGGGCAGCCCCAGCATTTT.

In this sample, this clone turned up a few times. V usage is TRBV9 and J usage is TRBJ2-5; maybe TRBD1 (5 bases). The ends were cut back, 0 bases at V and 1 base at J, with 10 bases in the middle. The CDR3 is 15 amino acids. In germline, CDR1 is SGDLS, CDR2 YYNGEE. The CDR3 loop is CASSVGQGPQETQYF. CDR3 bases: TGTGCCAGCAGCGTAGGGCAGGGCCCCCAAGAGACCCAGTACTTC.

The CDR3 nucleotides are TGTGCCAGCAGTTCTGGACAGTTCAATCAGCCCCAGCATTTT. Encoded protein: CASSSGQFNQPQHF. The V gene is TRBV28, the J gene TRBJ1-5; D might be TRBD1 (6 bases). Trimming removed 4 bases at V and 3 bases at J, with 10 bases between. Germline CDR1 and CDR2: MDHEN and SYDVKM. The CDR3 sequence is 14 residues long.

The chain is built from TRBV3-1 (or the pseudogene TRBV3-2) and TRBJ2-1, with TRBD2 matching over 9 bases. This CDR3 spans 15 amino acids. CDR1 is LGHDT and CDR2 is YNNKEL in the germline V gene (reference sequence). After removal of 1 base from V and 9 bases from J, the junction contained 7 bases not matched to a gene. DNA for the CDR3: TGTGCCAGCAGCCAAGGGGTAGCGGGAGTGAGTGAGCAGTTCTTC. Translation gives CASSQGVAGVSEQFF.

The V call is TRBV19, the J call TRBJ1-1; D ambiguous. Germline V gene data show CDR1 as LNHDA and CDR2 as SQIVND (reference sequence). CDR3 length: 15 amino acids. V gave up 5 bases and J gave up 1 base, with 14 bases separating them. CDR3 sequence: CASSVTSAPNTEAFF. The CDR3 DNA follows: TGTGCCAGTAGTGTGACCAGCGCCCCGAACACTGAAGCTTTCTTT. The variable domain in full, completed from reference TRBV19 and TRBJ1-1, reads DGGITQSPKYLFRKEGQNVTLSCEQNLNHDAMYWYRQDPGQGLRLIYYSQIVNDFQKGDIAEGYSVSREKKESFPLTVTSAQKNPTAFYLCASSVTSAPNTEAFFGQGTRLTVV.

The chain joins TRBV10-3 to TRBJ1-4; the D gene is possibly TRBD1 (5 bases). The CDR3 runs to 15 residues. Looked up from germline, CDR1 is ENHRY and CDR2 is SYGVKD. V was trimmed by 2 bases and J by 4 bases, leaving 11 bases between them. Here the CDR3 reads CAISEAGTLNEKLFF. Here the CDR3 DNA reads TGTGCCATCAGTGAGGCCGGGACTCTTAATGAAAAACTGTTTTTT.

V and J are TRBV4-2 and TRBJ1-2, with 7 nucleotides matching TRBD1. The trim removed 0 bases at V and 5 bases at J, leaving 9 bases unmatched. The germline CDR1 and CDR2 sequences are LGHNA and YNFKEQ. This CDR3 is 16 amino acids long. The CDR3 sequence: CASSQDRSGTAYGYTF. In nucleotides, the CDR3 is TGTGCCAGCAGCCAAGACCGCTCCGGGACAGCTTATGGCTACACCTTC.

This chain connects TRBV10-1 to TRBJ2-7; possible D gene TRBD1, 5 bases. Between the trimmed V and J ends, which lost 3 bases and 12 bases, there was a span of 18 bases. The CDR3 runs 13 residues. Germline values: CDR1 WNHNN, CDR2 SYGVQD (reference sequence). The CDR3 region is CASSEGGQSGAYF. Here the CDR3 DNA reads TGCGCCAGCAGTGAAGGCGGACAATCTGGGGCGTACTTC.

The gene calls are TRBV28 and TRBJ1-6; D is perhaps TRBD1 (5 bases). Trimming removed 2 bases at V and 8 bases at J, with 13 bases between. Germline V CDR1 and CDR2: MDHEN, SYDVKM. There are 15 residues in the CDR3. The DNA for the CDR3 is TGTGCCAGCAGTTTAACGCAGGGTAGAGATTCACCCCTCCACTTT. This encodes CASSLTQGRDSPLHF.